Below are 20 T cell receptor beta chains sequenced from a single sample in a study of T cell responses to AZD1222 COVID-19 vaccine. Data came from immunoSEQ multiplex PCR; TCRdb stores just in-frame clones and leaves some out. The table has some 150,000 clones, 91% seen once. Specimen: peripheral blood, collected on day 0 of AZD1222 vaccination. Receptors were obtained from an adult in good health.

V gene TRBV28 combines with J gene TRBJ1-1, with D hard to call. With 3 bases removed from V and 10 bases from J, the gap between germline ends came to 9 bases. This CDR3 comprises 11 residues. The germline gives CDR1 MDHEN, CDR2 SYDVKM. CDR3 nucleotides: TGTGCCAGCAGTTTTATCTACGGAGCTTTCTTT. Protein: CASSFIYGAFF.

The chain combines TRBV29-1 with TRBJ1-1; D uncertain. This CDR3 contains 13 residues. The V gene lost 6 bases and the J gene lost 1 base, with 12 bases spanning the gap. Per the germline V gene, CDR1 is SQVTM and CDR2 is ANQGSEA. CDR3: CSVSGPTNTEAFF. The CDR3 bases are TGCAGCGTCTCCGGGCCAACGAACACTGAAGCTTTCTTT.

The chain links TRBV27 to TRBJ2-2; unclear D gene. Per germline, CDR1 MNHEY and CDR2 SMNVEV (reference sequence). V was shortened by 11 bases and J by 4 bases, with 17 bases between the two germline ends. The CDR3 spans 14 residues. The CDR3 reads CASRASFGTGELFF. In nucleotides, the CDR3 is TGTGCCTCCCGGGCCAGTTTTGGCACCGGGGAGCTGTTTTTT.

The gene calls are TRBV4-2 and TRBJ2-7, with D uncertain. The germline V gene has CDR1 LGHNA and CDR2 YNFKEQ. The CDR3 has 19 residues. V was clipped by 1 base and J by 0 bases, with 22 bases between them. The CDR3 sequence is CASSQVYFMGSAISYEQYF. CDR3 bases: TGTGCCAGCAGCCAAGTTTATTTTATGGGGTCAGCCATCTCCTACGAGCAGTACTTC.

J is TRBJ1-5 and V is TRBV29-1, with D possibly TRBD1 on 5 matching bases. The CDR3 is made up of 14 amino acids. Germline assignment: CDR1 SQVTM and CDR2 ANQGSEA. V lost 2 bases, J lost 4 bases, and 12 bases lay in between. In DNA, the CDR3 is TGCAGCGTTGAAACGGGGACGTCAAATCAGCCCCAGCATTTT. As protein: CSVETGTSNQPQHF.

The rearrangement joins TRBV6-2 or TRBV6-3 to TRBJ1-4; D not resolved. The germline V gene encodes CDR1 MNHEY and CDR2 SVGEGT. The CDR3 loop spans 12 amino acids. Trimming cost V 5 bases and J 6 bases, with 7 bases left between them. CDR3 nucleotides: TGTGCCAGCAGTATAACAGATGAAAAACTGTTTTTT. As protein: CASSITDEKLFF.

The gene calls are TRBV21-1 and TRBJ1-5. TRBV21-1 represents a pseudogene. The CDR3 contains 14 residues. CDR3 nucleotides: TGTGCCAGCAGCAAGCGGTATAGCAATCAGCCCCAGCATTTT. Translating gives CASSKRYSNQPQHF.

This clone has more than one count but fewer than ten. The chain joins TRBV2 to TRBJ2-2; D is uncertain. Trimming pared 4 bases from V and 3 bases from J, leaving 3 bases between. This CDR3 contains 12 residues. The V gene's germline CDR1 is SNHLY and CDR2 FYNNEI. CDR3 region: CASSADTGELFF. DNA for the CDR3: TGTGCCAGCAGTGCGGACACCGGGGAGCTGTTTTTT.

There are a few counts of this clone. J is TRBJ2-1 and V is TRBV12-2; the table's D call, TRBD2, has no DNA check behind it. TRBV12-2 is a pseudogene segment. This CDR3 region has 17 residues. CDR3 coding DNA: TGTGCAAGTCGCTTTCCACCTGCTCACTGTTACCCTAATGAGCAGTTCTTC. Translating it yields CASRFPPAHCYPNEQFF.

The rearrangement joins TRBV7-2 to TRBJ1-1; D is perhaps TRBD1 (5 bases). This CDR3 is 15 amino acids long. Trimming stripped 0 bases from V and 6 bases from J, with 14 bases between. The germline gives CDR1 SGHTA, CDR2 FQGNSA. The CDR3 region has the DNA TGTGCCAGCAGCTTAGCCCCCTCGTGGGACCCTGAAGCTTTCTTT. Protein: CASSLAPSWDPEAFF.

The chain joins TRBV7-9 to TRBJ1-2; possible D gene TRBD1, 6 bases. The CDR3 length is 16 residues. V was cut by 5 bases and J by 1 base, with 17 bases left in between. CDR1 and CDR2 from the germline V gene are SEHNR and FQNEAQ (reference sequence). In nucleotides, the CDR3 is TGTGCCAGCAGCCCTAGACAGGCAGTTCTTAACTATGGCTACACCTTC. Its protein product is CASSPRQAVLNYGYTF.

This chain connects TRBV10-3 to TRBJ1-2; D gene unclear. Trimming cost V 0 bases and J 8 bases, with 19 bases left between them. The CDR3 contains 16 residues. Germline CDR1 is ENHRY and CDR2 is SYGVKD. In DNA, the CDR3 is TGTGCCATCAGTGAGTCTGGACGGACCAGCTTAGGGGGCTACACCTTC. Protein: CAISESGRTSLGGYTF.

V is TRBV5-6 and J is TRBJ2-3; 8 bases map to TRBD1. The ends lost 6 bases at V and 5 bases at J; junction bases unmatched: 5. Germline V gene sequence: CDR1 SGHDT, CDR2 YYEEEE. The CDR3 covers 13 residues. CDR3 nucleotides: TGTGCCAGCATCCGACAGGGGCAAGATACGCAGTATTTT. Residues: CASIRQGQDTQYF.

The genes are TRBV27 and TRBJ2-1; 8 bases line up with TRBD1. Germline CDR1 MNHEY, CDR2 SMNVEV (reference sequence). The J segment lost 1 base and the V segment lost 2 bases, leaving 1 base of the junction unmatched. The CDR3 is made up of 15 amino acids. CDR3 residues: CASSLRTGSYNEQFF. CDR3 bases: TGTGCCAGCAGTTTACGGACAGGGTCCTACAATGAGCAGTTCTTC.

This clone was seen once. This sequence joins TRBV21-1 and TRBJ1-5. TRBV21-1 is a known pseudogene. The CDR3 consists of 13 residues. This CDR3 is CASSKGENQPQHF. As DNA, the CDR3 is TGTGCCAGCAGCAAAGGGGAGAATCAGCCCCAGCATTTT.

The gene calls are TRBV7-2 and TRBJ1-5; D is unresolved. Germline CDR1 and CDR2: SGHTA and FQGNSA. This CDR3 region has 13 residues. V was clipped by 6 bases and J by 4 bases, with 10 bases between them. CDR3 amino acids: CASSPRRNQPQHF. Here the CDR3 DNA reads TGTGCCAGCAGTCCCCGGCGAAATCAGCCCCAGCATTTT.

The J gene is TRBJ1-1, the V gene TRBV15; D is uncertain. Trimming pared 2 bases from V and 1 base from J, leaving 14 bases between. Germline CDR1 and CDR2: LNHNV and YYDKDF (reference sequence). This CDR3 is built from 16 residues. Here the CDR3 DNA reads TGTGCCACCAGCAGATTAGGGTATCTAGAGAACACTGAAGCTTTCTTT. Translation gives CATSRLGYLENTEAFF.

The chain recombines TRBV9 with TRBJ1-2; maybe TRBD1 (5 bases). V was pared by 0 bases and J by 4 bases, with 10 bases between. The CDR3 spans 14 residues. CDR1 SGDLS and CDR2 YYNGEE come from the germline V gene. CDR3 residues: CASSVVQEAYGYTF. In DNA, the CDR3 is TGTGCCAGCAGCGTAGTACAGGAAGCCTATGGCTACACCTTC.

This sequence joins TRBV15 and TRBJ2-7; TRBD1 matches at 9 bases. CDR3 length equals 14 residues. V lost 3 bases, J lost 6 bases, and 6 bases stayed unmatched. Germline values: CDR1 LNHNV, CDR2 YYDKDF (reference sequence). The CDR3 here is CATSSIQGAREQYF. In DNA form, the CDR3 reads TGTGCCACCAGCAGTATACAGGGGGCTCGCGAGCAGTACTTC.

The gene calls are TRBV2 and TRBJ1-6, with D possibly being TRBD1 (5 bases). The germline V gene encodes CDR1 SNHLY and CDR2 FYNNEI. This CDR3 is built from 16 residues. Trimming shortened V by 2 bases and J by 7 bases, and 15 bases separated the two germline ends. CDR3 nucleotide sequence: TGTGCCAGCAGTGAAATGCAGGGTCTGGGGAATTCACCCCTCCACTTT. This codes for CASSEMQGLGNSPLHF.